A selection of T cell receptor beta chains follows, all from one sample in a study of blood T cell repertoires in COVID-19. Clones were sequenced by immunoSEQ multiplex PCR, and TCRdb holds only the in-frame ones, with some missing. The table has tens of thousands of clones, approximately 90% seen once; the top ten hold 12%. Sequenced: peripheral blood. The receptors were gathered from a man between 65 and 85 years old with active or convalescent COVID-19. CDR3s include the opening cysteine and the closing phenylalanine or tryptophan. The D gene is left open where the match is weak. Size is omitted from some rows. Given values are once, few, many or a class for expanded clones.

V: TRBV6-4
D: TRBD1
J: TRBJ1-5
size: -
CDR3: CASSEQGGPNQPQHF
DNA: TGTGCCAGCAGCGAACAAGGGGGCCCCAATCAGCCCCAGCATTTT

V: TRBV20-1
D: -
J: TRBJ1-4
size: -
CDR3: CSASLGPPSGLTNEKLFF
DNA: TGCAGTGCTAGTCTTGGTCCTCCGAGTGGGCTGACTAATGAAAAACTGTTTTTT

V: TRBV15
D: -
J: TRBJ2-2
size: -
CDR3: CATSRGGQAGELFF
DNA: TGTGCCACCAGCAGAGGGGGGCAGGCCGGGGAGCTGTTTTTT

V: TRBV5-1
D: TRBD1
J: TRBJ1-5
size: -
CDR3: CASSLKGGEGQPQHF
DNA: TGCGCCAGCAGCTTGAAAGGGGGCGAAGGACAGCCCCAGCATTTT

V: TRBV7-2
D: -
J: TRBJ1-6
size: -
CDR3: CASSLRLDRGYSYNSPLHF
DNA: TGTGCCAGCAGCTTAAGGCTGGACAGAGGATACTCCTATAATTCACCCCTCCACTTT

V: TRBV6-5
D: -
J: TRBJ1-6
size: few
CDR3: CASSPGLTSPLHF
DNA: TGTGCCAGCAGTCCAGGGCTAACATCACCCCTCCACTTT

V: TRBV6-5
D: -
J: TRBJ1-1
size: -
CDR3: CASSFRGMNTEAFF
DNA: TGTGCCAGCAGTTTTCGCGGTATGAACACTGAAGCTTTCTTT

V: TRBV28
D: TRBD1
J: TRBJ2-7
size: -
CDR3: CASWDSPTYEQYF
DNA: TGTGCCAGCTGGGACAGTCCGACCTACGAGCAGTACTTC

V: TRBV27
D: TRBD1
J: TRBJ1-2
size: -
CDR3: CASSLLAGGGYTF
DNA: TGTGCCAGCAGTTTATTGGCAGGGGGAGGCTACACCTTC

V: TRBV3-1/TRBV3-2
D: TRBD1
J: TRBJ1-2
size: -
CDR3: CASSHDRQGTGYGYTF
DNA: TGTGCCAGCAGCCATGACCGACAGGGTACAGGGTATGGCTACACCTTC

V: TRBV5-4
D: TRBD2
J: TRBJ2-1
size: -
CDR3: CASSPGGLARSGEQFF
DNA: TGTGCCAGCAGCCCCGGGGGACTAGCGCGGTCTGGTGAGCAGTTCTTC

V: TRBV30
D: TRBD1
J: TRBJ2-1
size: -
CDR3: CAWGGQGNAREQFF
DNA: TGTGCCTGGGGGGGACAGGGTAACGCCAGAGAGCAGTTCTTC

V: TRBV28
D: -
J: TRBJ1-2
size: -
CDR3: CATQPDRSWYGYTF
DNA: TGTGCTACTCAACCGGACAGATCTTGGTATGGCTACACCTTC

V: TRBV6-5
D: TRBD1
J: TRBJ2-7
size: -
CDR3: CATSRDRGNYEQYF
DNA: TGTGCCACGTCCCGGGACAGGGGTAATTACGAGCAGTACTTC

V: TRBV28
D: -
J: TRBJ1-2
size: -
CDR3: CASSLDSYGYTF
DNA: TGTGCCAGCAGCCTAGACAGCTATGGCTACACCTTC

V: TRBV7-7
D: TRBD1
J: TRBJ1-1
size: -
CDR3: CASSPGRDRANTEAFF
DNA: TGTGCCAGCAGCCCCGGTAGGGACAGGGCGAACACTGAAGCTTTCTTT

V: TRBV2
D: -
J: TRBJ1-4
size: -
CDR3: CASSPYEKLFF
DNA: TGTGCCAGCAGTCCTTATGAAAAACTGTTTTTT

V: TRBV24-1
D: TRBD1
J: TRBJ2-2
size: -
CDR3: CATGQENTGELFF
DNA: TGTGCCACTGGACAGGAGAACACCGGGGAGCTGTTTTTT

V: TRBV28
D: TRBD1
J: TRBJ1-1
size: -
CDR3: CASSQPGTGGVTEAFF
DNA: TGTGCCAGCAGTCAACCCGGGACAGGGGGAGTGACTGAAGCTTTCTTT

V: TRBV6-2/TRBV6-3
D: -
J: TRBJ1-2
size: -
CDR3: CASSYSFLDGYTF
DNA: TGTGCCAGCAGTTACTCATTCCTTGATGGCTACACCTTC

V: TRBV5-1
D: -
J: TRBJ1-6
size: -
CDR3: CASSLGGLGNSPLHF
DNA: TGCGCCAGCAGCTTGGGGGGGCTTGGGAATTCACCCCTCCACTTT

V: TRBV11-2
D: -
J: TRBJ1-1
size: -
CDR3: CASSFSGVDTEAFF
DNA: TGTGCCAGCAGCTTTTCAGGGGTGGACACTGAAGCTTTCTTT

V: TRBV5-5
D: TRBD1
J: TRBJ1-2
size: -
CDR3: CASSWGTGRYGYTF
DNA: TGTGCCAGCAGCTGGGGGACAGGTCGGTATGGCTACACCTTC